Listed below are T cell receptor beta chains from one sample, sequenced in a study of shared clonotypes between healthy human individuals. Using immunoSEQ multiplex PCR, the repertoire was profiled, and TCRdb retains in-frame clones only, with some absent. The repertoire holds about 2.5 million clones, with about nine tenths as singletons. Material: naive CD4+ T cells from PBMCs. The source is a man aged 18 to 29 in good health. Some clones in this sample may be carry-over from other donors' samples. The CDR3 runs from the conserved cysteine through the conserved F or W. A D gene is named only where the DNA matches it firmly.

V gene: TRBV7-8
D gene: -
CDR3 protein: CASGQNPGNTIYF

V gene: TRBV30
D gene: -
CDR3 protein: CAWSVGLPGSGELFF

V gene: TRBV7-3
D gene: -
CDR3 protein: CASSLAGTTRDFGEQYF

V gene: TRBV19
D gene: -
CDR3 protein: CASSILPHIGAFF

V gene: TRBV18
D gene: -
CDR3 protein: CASSSRQDREGPDTQYF

V gene: TRBV5-1
D gene: TRBD1
CDR3 protein: CASSLKRQGTVSTDTQYF

V gene: TRBV28
D gene: -
CDR3 protein: CASSLTGSSNEKLFF

V gene: TRBV7-9
D gene: -
CDR3 protein: CASSPQETQYF

V gene: TRBV4-2
D gene: -
CDR3 protein: CASSQDLRSSEPTYEQYF

V gene: TRBV9
D gene: -
CDR3 protein: CASSVGYINEKLFF

V gene: TRBV25-1
D gene: -
CDR3 protein: CACSRGGVGGYTF

V gene: TRBV18
D gene: -
CDR3 protein: CASSPPRGQGNTGELFF

V gene: TRBV7-2
D gene: TRBD1
CDR3 protein: CASSLLRQGEDEKLFF

V gene: TRBV11-2
D gene: TRBD2
CDR3 protein: CASRAPGGSSYNEQFF

V gene: TRBV11-2
D gene: -
CDR3 protein: CASSGQVIYEQYF

V gene: TRBV27
D gene: -
CDR3 protein: CASSFRGFTEAFF

V gene: TRBV18
D gene: -
CDR3 protein: CASFPDYANTGELFF

V gene: TRBV5-4
D gene: TRBD1
CDR3 protein: CASSLDGDRGFEQYF

V gene: TRBV6-6
D gene: -
CDR3 protein: CATRRGYGNTIYF

V gene: TRBV28
D gene: TRBD1
CDR3 protein: CASSPGTGGAYEQYF

V gene: TRBV29-1
D gene: TRBD2
CDR3 protein: CSVETVRGSRNEQFF

V gene: TRBV9
D gene: -
CDR3 protein: CASSARRNDEQFF

V gene: TRBV7-2
D gene: -
CDR3 protein: CASGRRPYEQYF

V gene: TRBV7-3
D gene: -
CDR3 protein: CASSLGLVGRNEQFF

V gene: TRBV11-2
D gene: -
CDR3 protein: CASSLGVKGAEAFF

V gene: TRBV6-1
D gene: TRBD2
CDR3 protein: CASRGLAGPDTQYF

V gene: TRBV28
D gene: TRBD2
CDR3 protein: CASSESGTSYEQYF

V gene: TRBV27
D gene: TRBD1
CDR3 protein: CASSLRGDRIYGYTF

V gene: TRBV28
D gene: -
CDR3 protein: CASRVRQGFTEAFF

V gene: TRBV21-1
D gene: -
CDR3 protein: CASSGLATSGAPWAGELFF

V gene: TRBV15
D gene: TRBD1
CDR3 protein: CATSRDRDRVYEQYF

V gene: TRBV19
D gene: -
CDR3 protein: CASRYSLNTEAFF

V gene: TRBV27
D gene: -
CDR3 protein: CASSPRNTIYF

V gene: TRBV18
D gene: TRBD1
CDR3 protein: CASSPFGAGGNQPQHF

V gene: TRBV9
D gene: TRBD2
CDR3 protein: CASSGTGTRGYNEQFF

V gene: TRBV5-1
D gene: -
CDR3 protein: CASSLAGTGNTGELFF

V gene: TRBV14
D gene: -
CDR3 protein: CASSQVNRNYGYTF

V gene: TRBV5-4
D gene: TRBD2
CDR3 protein: CASSPSGGAGQDTQYF

V gene: TRBV7-3
D gene: TRBD2
CDR3 protein: CASSLMGTSGYNEQFF

V gene: TRBV28
D gene: -
CDR3 protein: CASRSSLREQFF

V gene: TRBV28
D gene: TRBD1
CDR3 protein: CASSSGGETQYF

V gene: TRBV10-1
D gene: -
CDR3 protein: CASIDAGAFGETQYF

V gene: TRBV28
D gene: -
CDR3 protein: CASSLGLRGYTF

V gene: TRBV5-1
D gene: TRBD2
CDR3 protein: CASSLGTSGVNEQFF

V gene: TRBV19
D gene: TRBD1
CDR3 protein: CASSKTGDLTHGYTF

V gene: TRBV7-9
D gene: -
CDR3 protein: CASSPGEALRETQYF

V gene: TRBV28
D gene: TRBD1
CDR3 protein: CAEQGTGNTGELFF

V gene: TRBV2
D gene: -
CDR3 protein: CASSVVNTIYF

V gene: TRBV6-1
D gene: TRBD1
CDR3 protein: CASSEALTQHRGREAFF

V gene: TRBV29-1
D gene: -
CDR3 protein: CSVVAGVMAEAFF

V gene: TRBV7-2
D gene: -
CDR3 protein: CASSLDNGRGYTF

V gene: TRBV30
D gene: -
CDR3 protein: CAWSAGTRLNTIYF

V gene: TRBV7-3
D gene: TRBD1
CDR3 protein: CASSADRAGTGELFF

V gene: TRBV19
D gene: -
CDR3 protein: CASSIAPTGYEQYF

V gene: TRBV7-9
D gene: TRBD1
CDR3 protein: CASSLGNRGVFQETQYF

V gene: TRBV28
D gene: -
CDR3 protein: CASSLLGTPSEAFF

V gene: TRBV2
D gene: -
CDR3 protein: CAGAEGGQPQHF

V gene: TRBV27
D gene: -
CDR3 protein: CASSIPRRREQFF

V gene: TRBV5-1
D gene: TRBD2
CDR3 protein: CASSLDLAGGGETQYF